These T cell receptor beta chains were read from a single sample in a study of blood T cell repertoires in COVID-19. Generated by immunoSEQ multiplex PCR, the TCRdb table keeps only in-frame clones and is missing some. The sample includes under 250,000 clones, roughly 84% of them seen just once. The sequenced sample was peripheral blood. The receptors derive from a man aged 45-65 years with active or convalescent COVID-19. The CDR3 runs from the conserved cysteine through the conserved F or W. The D gene is left open where the match is weak. Part of the rows lack a size; the others show once, few, many or a class for expanded clones.

>TRBJ1-6|NA|TRBD1|TRBV6-6
TGTGCCAGCAGTTACACAGGGGAGGATTCACCCCTCCACTTT
CASSYTGEDSPLHF
>TRBJ1-2|few|NA|TRBV9
TGTGCCAGCAGCGTAGGAGCAGGGGCCGTCGGGGTTGATGGCTACACCTTC
CASSVGAGAVGVDGYTF
>TRBJ1-1|NA|NA|TRBV18
TGTGCCAGCTCAGCGGGCCGGGACACTGAAGCTTTCTTT
CASSAGRDTEAFF
>TRBJ2-1|few|NA|TRBV9
TGTGCCAGCAGCGCAACCGCGGTAATAGATGAGCAGTTCTTC
CASSATAVIDEQFF
>TRBJ1-3|NA|NA|TRBV27
TGTGCCAGCAGTTTCTCCTCTGGAAACACCATATATTTT
CASSFSSGNTIYF
>TRBJ2-3|NA|NA|TRBV5-1
TGCGCCAGCAGCTTGGTTCAGTCCGGGACTCTTCGCACAGATACGCAGTATTTT
CASSLVQSGTLRTDTQYF
>TRBJ2-3|NA|TRBD2|TRBV4-2
TGTGCCAGCAGCCGGGCTAGCGGGGGTCGCCCTAGCACAGATACGCAGTATTTT
CASSRASGGRPSTDTQYF
>TRBJ2-6|NA|NA|TRBV6-4
TGTGCCAGCAGTGAGGCCCCCTCTGGGGCCAACGTCCTGACTTTC
CASSEAPSGANVLTF
>TRBJ2-7|NA|TRBD2|TRBV5-5
TGTGCCAGCAGCTTGGAGTTTCTGGTTAGCGGGGGGCCCCCCTCCTACGAGCAGTACTTC
CASSLEFLVSGGPPSYEQYF
>TRBJ2-7|once|TRBD2|TRBV28
TGTGCCAGCAGTAAACGACTAGCGGGATTCTACGAGCAGTACTTC
CASSKRLAGFYEQYF
>TRBJ1-4|once|TRBD1|TRBV28
TGTGCCAGCAGTCCACCGGGACAGGAACTTGAAAAACTGTTTTTT
CASSPPGQELEKLFF
>TRBJ2-7|NA|NA|TRBV10-3
TGTGCCTTACGGTCCCGGGACTTCGGAGAGCAGTACTTC
CALRSRDFGEQYF
>TRBJ1-2|NA|TRBD1|TRBV30
TGTGCCTGGCGGACAGGGAGGGACTATGGCTACACCTTC
CAWRTGRDYGYTF
>TRBJ1-4|NA|TRBD1|TRBV3-1/TRBV3-2
TGTGCCAGCAGCCATCGGACAGGGAACGAAAAACTGTTTTTT
CASSHRTGNEKLFF
>TRBJ2-7|NA|TRBD1|TRBV7-6
TGTGCCAGCAGCTTCGACAGGGGGCCGACCTACGAGCAGTACTTC
CASSFDRGPTYEQYF
>TRBJ2-3|NA|NA|TRBV19
TGTGCCAGTAGTATTCCCGGAGACTCCACAGATACGCAGTATTTT
CASSIPGDSTDTQYF
>TRBJ2-1|NA|TRBD1|TRBV2
TGTGCCAGCAGTGAAGGCCAGGGGGCCGGAGATGAGCAGTTCTTC
CASSEGQGAGDEQFF
>TRBJ1-4|NA|NA|TRBV12-3/TRBV12-4
TGTGCCAGCAGTTTAGGCCTGAGTGAAAAACTGTTTTTT
CASSLGLSEKLFF
>TRBJ2-5|NA|NA|TRBV2
TGTGCCAGCAGTGTGCTACTGGCGGGCAGGTCAAAAGAGACCCAGTACTTC
CASSVLLAGRSKETQYF
>TRBJ1-1|NA|TRBD1|TRBV19
TGTGCCAGTAGTTACAACAGGGGGAAGAACACTGAAGCTTTCTTT
CASSYNRGKNTEAFF
>TRBJ1-6|NA|TRBD1|TRBV7-2
TGTGCCAGCAGCTTCGGACAGGGGTCGAGGTCACCCCTCCACTTT
CASSFGQGSRSPLHF
>TRBJ1-5|NA|NA|TRBV28
TGTGCCAGCAGTTTCTCGGGGTATAGCAATCAGCCCCAGCATTTT
CASSFSGYSNQPQHF
>TRBJ2-2|NA|TRBD2|TRBV6-2/TRBV6-3
TGTGCCAGCAGTTACTCGACTAGCGGGGGGGCCGCGAACACCGGGGAGCTGTTTTTT
CASSYSTSGGAANTGELFF
>TRBJ1-5|NA|NA|TRBV7-8
TGTGCCGGCGGGGGGCCTAGCAATCAGCCCCAGCATTTT
CAGGGPSNQPQHF
>TRBJ2-7|NA|NA|TRBV9
TGTGCCAGCAGCGTTGGAGGGAGCTCCTACGAGCAGTACTTC
CASSVGGSSYEQYF
>TRBJ1-1|NA|NA|TRBV30
TGTGCTTCGAAGCGAAGGGGCTCGAACACTGAAGCTTTCTTT
CASKRRGSNTEAFF
>TRBJ1-6|NA|TRBD1|TRBV7-3
TGTGCCAGCAGCTTAGGGACAGGGCATTCACCCCTCCACTTT
CASSLGTGHSPLHF
>TRBJ2-5|NA|NA|TRBV7-6
TGTGCCAGCAGCCAAACTAGTGCGCAGTACTTC
CASSQTSAQYF
>TRBJ2-2|NA|NA|TRBV5-1
TGCGCCAGCAGCCCCCGACAATACACCGGGGAGCTGTTTTTT
CASSPRQYTGELFF
>TRBJ2-7|NA|TRBD1|TRBV19
TGTGCCAGTAGTAGGGGACAGGCGAGCTCCTACGAGCAGTACTTC
CASSRGQASSYEQYF
>TRBJ2-3|few|NA|TRBV24-1
TGTGCCACCAGTGATTTGCGCTCCGGGGGACGGGATACGCAGTATTTT
CATSDLRSGGRDTQYF
>TRBJ2-5|NA|NA|TRBV15
TGTGCCACCAGCCCCGGGGGCCAAGAGACCCAGTACTTC
CATSPGGQETQYF
>TRBJ1-1|NA|TRBD1|TRBV28
TGTGCCAGCAGGCGTGGTAGGGGGACAGGGGTTATGAACACTGAAGCTTTCTTT
CASRRGRGTGVMNTEAFF
>TRBJ2-5|NA|TRBD1|TRBV19
TGTGCTTCAGAGCAGAGACAGGGGGAAGAGACCCAGTACTTC
CASEQRQGEETQYF
>TRBJ2-2|NA|NA|TRBV9
TGTGCCAGCAGCGTAGTGCAGGGGCGGGACACCGGGGAGCTGTTTTTT
CASSVVQGRDTGELFF
>TRBJ1-2|NA|NA|TRBV2
TGTGCCAGCAGTGAAGGGAAGGGGACTAACTATGGCTACACCTTC
CASSEGKGTNYGYTF
>TRBJ2-1|NA|NA|TRBV6-2/TRBV6-3
TGTGCCAGCAGTCTGGATACACGGCGTCGAAGCGACAATGAGCAGTTCTTC
CASSLDTRRRSDNEQFF
>TRBJ1-5|NA|TRBD1|TRBV3-1/TRBV3-2
TGTGCCAGCAGCCAAGGCTCTCAGGGGGTCCTCAATCAGCCCCAGCATTTT
CASSQGSQGVLNQPQHF
>TRBJ1-5|NA|TRBD1|TRBV5-4
TGTGCCAGCAGCCCGGACAGGGGGAGCAATCAGCCCCAGCATTTT
CASSPDRGSNQPQHF
>TRBJ1-1|NA|NA|TRBV4-1
TGCGCCAGCAGCCACGTAGGGACAAAGCGAGAAGCTTTCTTT
CASSHVGTKREAFF
>TRBJ1-3|NA|NA|TRBV4-3
TGCGCCAGCAGCCAAGACGGGGGGACCTTCGCTGGAAACACCATATATTTT
CASSQDGGTFAGNTIYF
>TRBJ1-3|once|NA|TRBV9
TGTGCCAGCAGCATTACGGCGGGGACTGGAAACACCATATATTTT
CASSITAGTGNTIYF
>TRBJ1-1|NA|TRBD1|TRBV27
TGTGCCAGCAGTCTCCGGGACAGGAGTGAAGCTTTCTTT
CASSLRDRSEAFF
>TRBJ2-2|NA|TRBD1|TRBV5-5
TGTGCCAGCAGCTTTATCCTGACAGGGTCCACCGGGGAGCTGTTTTTT
CASSFILTGSTGELFF
>TRBJ2-7|NA|NA|TRBV7-9
TGTGCCAGCAGCCTAGCAGGGGTGGGCTACGAGCAGTACTTC
CASSLAGVGYEQYF
>TRBJ2-5|NA|TRBD1|TRBV7-2
TGTGCCAGCAGCCCCCCCGGGGCAGGGGGCCTAGGGGGAGAGACCCAGTACTTC
CASSPPGAGGLGGETQYF
>TRBJ1-3|NA|NA|TRBV6-2/TRBV6-3
TGTGCCAGCAGTTACGGCCGCTCTGGAAACACCATATATTTT
CASSYGRSGNTIYF
>TRBJ2-1|NA|NA|TRBV28
TGTGCCAGCAGCCCAGTCAGGGACAATGAGCAGTTCTTC
CASSPVRDNEQFF
>TRBJ1-2|NA|TRBD1|TRBV5-4
TGTGCCAGCAGTCTACAGGGGGATAACTATGGCTACACCTTC
CASSLQGDNYGYTF
>TRBJ1-2|NA|TRBD1|TRBV27
TGTGCCAGCAGCCTTGACAGGGGTAGAGGCTACACCTTC
CASSLDRGRGYTF
>TRBJ2-7|NA|NA|TRBV15
TGTGCCACCAGCAGGGACAGATCCTACGAGCAGTACTTC
CATSRDRSYEQYF
>TRBJ1-5|NA|TRBD1|TRBV6-1
TGTGCCAGCAGTGTGGGACAGGGGCTGGGCAATCAGCCCCAGCATTTT
CASSVGQGLGNQPQHF
>TRBJ2-7|NA|TRBD1|TRBV5-1
TGCGCCAGCAGCTCGGGACAGGGCCCCTACGAGCAGTACTTC
CASSSGQGPYEQYF
>TRBJ1-4|NA|NA|TRBV3-1/TRBV3-2
TGTGCCAGCAGCCGCGGGACCGCTGCTACTAATGAAAAACTGTTTTTT
CASSRGTAATNEKLFF
>TRBJ2-6|NA|TRBD1|TRBV5-1
TGCGCCAGCAGCCCAAGGACAGGGCCCCGGGGTGGGGCCAACGTCCTGACTTTC
CASSPRTGPRGGANVLTF